A single sample is the source of the 24 T cell receptor beta chains below, sequenced in a study of blood T cell repertoires in COVID-19. Sequenced by immunoSEQ multiplex PCR; TCRdb stores in-frame clones only, minus some. This sample carries under 300,000 clones, around 91% of them seen once, and the ten largest clones take 2.1%. The sequenced material came from peripheral blood. The receptors come from a woman aged 60-70 years with COVID-19, enrolled during active disease.

The chain carries TRBV6-1 and TRBJ2-1; D gene ambiguous. V lost 1 base, J lost 0 bases, and 7 bases lay in between. Germline CDR1 and CDR2: MNHNS and SASEGT. This CDR3 region has 15 residues. CDR3 in DNA: TGTGCCAGCAGTGAAGACAGAAGCTCCTACAATGAGCAGTTCTTC. This translates into CASSEDRSSYNEQFF.

The J gene is TRBJ1-6, the V gene TRBV28, with D possibly being TRBD1 (5 bases). V was cut by 3 bases and J by 7 bases, with 19 bases left in between. Per the germline V gene, CDR1 is MDHEN and CDR2 is SYDVKM. This CDR3 is 17 amino acids long. In DNA, the CDR3 is TGTGCCAGCAGTTTCGGCCGCGGGGCAGGCACGAATTCACCCCTCCACTTT. It encodes CASSFGRGAGTNSPLHF.

Concerning this clone: Other nucleotide sequences from this sample produce the same CDR3. This sequence joins TRBV11-2 and TRBJ1-2; D not certain. The V gene lost 5 bases and the J gene lost 2 bases, with 6 bases spanning the gap. Germline V gives CDR1 SGHAT, CDR2 FQNNGV. This CDR3 is 12 amino acids long. The CDR3 region has the DNA TGTGCCAGCAGCCCGCTAAACTATGGCTACACCTTC. Protein sequence: CASSPLNYGYTF.

The rearrangement joins TRBV7-2 to TRBJ1-1, with D maybe TRBD1 (5 bases). The CDR3 length is 13 residues. Germline V gene lookup returns CDR1 SGHTA and CDR2 FQGNSA. V dropped 5 bases and J dropped 7 bases, with 14 bases sitting between them. The CDR3 loop is CASSPGTWGEAFF. The DNA for the CDR3 is TGTGCCAGCAGCCCAGGGACTTGGGGTGAAGCTTTCTTT.

The CDR3 bases are TGTGCCAGTAGTAGACAGTCCAGGGGCCTGACAACTAATGAAAAACTGTTTTTT. Amino acids: CASSRQSRGLTTNEKLFF. V and J are TRBV19 and TRBJ1-4; possible D gene TRBD1, 6 bases. Trimming cost V 4 bases and J 0 bases, with 18 bases left between them. The CDR3 sequence is 18 residues long. Germline V gives CDR1 LNHDA, CDR2 SQIVND (reference sequence). The variable domain in full, with the rest retrieved from reference TRBV19 and TRBJ1-4, is DGGITQSPKYLFRKEGQNVTLSCEQNLNHDAMYWYRQDPGQGLRLIYYSQIVNDFQKGDIAEGYSVSREKKESFPLTVTSAQKNPTAFYLCASSRQSRGLTTNEKLFFGSGTQLSVL.

The chain is built from TRBV2 and TRBJ1-5; TRBD1 aligns across 8 bases. Trimming removed 5 bases from V and 0 bases from J; junction bases left unmatched: 9. Germline V gene lookup returns CDR1 SNHLY and CDR2 FYNNEI. This CDR3 comprises 17 residues. The CDR3 coding sequence is TGTGCCAGCAGTAACACAGGACAGGGAAGTAGCAATCAGCCCCAGCATTTT. Translated: CASSNTGQGSSNQPQHF.

Of note for this clone: This sample also contains other DNA sequences that code for the same CDR3. This chain links TRBV11-2 with TRBJ1-2; D unclear. Trimming stripped 5 bases from V and 2 bases from J, with 6 bases between. CDR1 is SGHAT and CDR2 is FQNNGV in the germline V gene. CDR3 size: 12 residues. CDR3: CASSPLNYGYTF. CDR3 nucleotide sequence: TGTGCCAGCAGCCCATTGAACTATGGCTACACCTTC.

The rearrangement joins TRBV5-1 to TRBJ2-7; D is perhaps TRBD2 (7 bases). The CDR3 runs to 13 residues. The V end lost 6 bases, the J end lost 3 bases, and 13 bases lay between the germline ends. Per the germline V gene, CDR1 is SGHRS and CDR2 is YFSETQ. This CDR3 reads CASTRGASYEQYF. DNA of the CDR3: TGCGCCAGCACACGGGGGGCCAGCTACGAGCAGTACTTC.

The chain employs TRBV6-4 and TRBJ1-1, with D hard to call. Per germline, CDR1 MRHNA and CDR2 SNTAGT. V was shortened by 4 bases and J by 0 bases, with 6 bases between the two germline ends. The CDR3 loop spans 13 amino acids. The CDR3 DNA reads TGTGCCAGCAGTGTTAGCGTGAACACTGAAGCTTTCTTT. This sequence encodes CASSVSVNTEAFF.

The rearrangement links TRBV19 to TRBJ2-2, with TRBD1 matching 9 bases. Looked up from germline, CDR1 is LNHDA and CDR2 is SQIVND (reference sequence). The CDR3 sequence is 16 residues long. The J segment lost 2 bases and the V segment lost 7 bases, leaving 8 bases of the junction unmatched. In nucleotides, the CDR3 is TGTGCCAGTAAACCACAGGGGGCAGTAAACACCGGGGAGCTGTTTTTT. This codes for CASKPQGAVNTGELFF.

This clone has just one count. The genes are TRBV4-3 and TRBJ1-1, with TRBD1 matching over 8 bases. After removal of 2 bases from V and 2 bases from J, the junction contained 4 bases not matched to a gene. Germline V gives CDR1 LGHNA, CDR2 YSLEER. The CDR3 runs to 15 residues. CDR3 in amino acids: CASSQRTGINTEAFF. CDR3 in DNA: TGCGCCAGCAGCCAAAGGACAGGGATAAACACTGAAGCTTTCTTT.

The rearrangement uses TRBV6-6 and TRBJ2-5, with TRBD1 matching 11 bases. V trimming: 5 bases; J trimming: 1 base; junction bases outside the gene matches: 6. The CDR3 has 16 residues. The germline CDR1 and CDR2 sequences are MNHNY and SVGAGI (reference sequence). The CDR3 sequence: CASSKTGTGGQETQYF. In DNA form, the CDR3 reads TGTGCCAGCAGTAAGACCGGGACAGGGGGCCAAGAGACCCAGTACTTC.

The V and J genes are TRBV4-1 and TRBJ2-1, with TRBD2 matching over 8 bases. The CDR3 runs to 16 residues. Germline lookup yields CDR1 MGHRA and CDR2 YSYEKL. J was trimmed by 4 bases and V by 4 bases; bases with no gene match: 9. The CDR3 DNA sequence: TGCGCCAGCAGCCTAGGTCCAAGCGGGGGTTACAATGAGCAGTTCTTC. This translates into CASSLGPSGGYNEQFF.

The chain recombines TRBV4-3 with TRBJ2-1; D is possibly TRBD1 (5 bases). V shed 1 base and J shed 3 bases, with 7 bases lying between them. The CDR3 consists of 14 residues. The V gene's germline CDR1 is LGHNA and CDR2 YSLEER. CDR3 residues: CASSQAQGYNEQFF. The CDR3 region has the DNA TGCGCCAGCAGCCAAGCTCAGGGCTACAATGAGCAGTTCTTC.

J is TRBJ1-4 and V is TRBV19, with D tentatively TRBD1 (5 bases). The germline CDR1 and CDR2 sequences are LNHDA and SQIVND (reference sequence). The CDR3 runs to 15 residues. Deletions cut 3 bases from V and 8 bases from J, with 16 bases between. CDR3 bases: TGTGCCAGTAGTATGTATACGTCGGGGGAAGAAAAACTGTTTTTT. It encodes CASSMYTSGEEKLFF.

The V gene is TRBV6-4, the J gene TRBJ1-2; TRBD1 matches 8 bases. Germline CDR1 MRHNA, CDR2 SNTAGT. The V segment lost 0 bases and the J segment 7 bases; nucleotides outside the gene matches: 4. This CDR3 comprises 14 residues. CDR3 sequence: CASSDSGTGGGYTF. CDR3 coding DNA: TGTGCCAGCAGTGACTCAGGCACAGGGGGTGGCTACACCTTC.

The genes are TRBV4-3 and TRBJ2-7; D unclear. From germline, CDR1 is LGHNA and CDR2 YSLEER. The CDR3 length is 15 residues. V gave up 3 bases and J gave up 0 bases, with 12 bases separating them. In DNA, the CDR3 is TGCGCCAGCAGCCAGGGCCAGAGCCTCTCCTACGAGCAGTACTTC. This codes for CASSQGQSLSYEQYF.

This clone appeared a single time. V gene TRBV5-3 combines with J gene TRBJ1-5; 8 nucleotides line up with TRBD1. TRBV5-3 is known as an ORF, though its function is uncertain. Trimming cost V 4 bases and J 0 bases; bases outside gene matches: 12. The CDR3 consists of 18 residues. CDR3 region: CARSILPGQESSNQPQHF. The CDR3 DNA reads as TGTGCCAGAAGCATACTTCCGGGACAGGAGTCTAGCAATCAGCCCCAGCATTTT.

The V gene is TRBV7-6, the J gene TRBJ2-2; 8 nucleotides agree with TRBD2. Looked up from germline, CDR1 is SGHVS and CDR2 is FNYEAQ. Trimming removed 0 bases from V and 5 bases from J; junction bases left unmatched: 8. The CDR3 extends over 17 amino acids. The CDR3 here is CASSLAGQRGSTGELFF. The CDR3, as DNA: TGTGCCAGCAGCTTAGCGGGCCAGCGGGGGAGTACCGGGGAGCTGTTTTTT.

Regarding this clone: No DNA is shown, since the ends of the CDR3 on it are uncertain; the CDR3 is the one TCRdb lists. The chain recombines TRBV6-6 with TRBJ1-2. Looked up from germline, CDR1 is MNHNY and CDR2 is SVGAGI (reference sequence). The CDR3 spans 14 amino acids, including both terminal residues. The CDR3 protein is CASSTSAPGYGYTF.

The genes are TRBV24-1 and TRBJ2-2, with D perhaps matching TRBD2 (7 bases). V lost 0 bases, J lost 2 bases, and 9 bases lay in between. The CDR3 totals 16 residues. From germline, CDR1 is KGHDR and CDR2 SFDVKD. The CDR3 region is CATSDLAGANTGELFF. The CDR3 coding sequence is TGTGCCACCAGTGATTTGGCGGGGGCCAACACCGGGGAGCTGTTTTTT.

The V call is TRBV13, the J call TRBJ2-5, with 7 bases that match TRBD1. The CDR3 totals 15 residues. The junction had 6 bases not matched to a gene; V was cut back by 1 base and J by 4 bases. Germline loops: CDR1 PRHDT, CDR2 FYEKMQ (reference sequence). Here the CDR3 reads CASSLVPDRRETQYF. CDR3 bases: TGTGCCAGCAGCTTAGTCCCGGACAGGCGAGAGACCCAGTACTTC.

The V call is TRBV30, the J call TRBJ2-7, with 7 nucleotides matching TRBD2. The CDR3 loop spans 13 amino acids. Trimming cost V 4 bases and J 2 bases; bases outside gene matches: 5. The V gene's germline CDR1 is GTSNPN and CDR2 SVGIG (reference sequence). The CDR3 DNA follows: TGTGCCTGGATCGGGGGGAGCGCCTACGAGCAGTACTTC. Encoded protein: CAWIGGSAYEQYF. Looking up the rest from reference TRBV30 and TRBJ2-7 gives the full variable domain: SQTIHQWPATLVQPVGSPLSLECTVEGTSNPNLYWYRQAAGRGLQLLFYSVGIGQISSEVPQNLSASRPQDRQFILSSKKLLLSDSGFYLCAWIGGSAYEQYFGPGTRLTVT.

V usage is TRBV6-5 and J usage is TRBJ1-1, with D tentatively TRBD1 (5 bases). V was shortened by 2 bases and J by 0 bases, with 13 bases between the two germline ends. The CDR3 has 16 residues. The germline CDR1 and CDR2 sequences are MNHEY and SVGAGI. The CDR3 nucleotides are TGTGCCAGCAGTTACCGGGGGGTGGGGATGAACACTGAAGCTTTCTTT. Translation gives CASSYRGVGMNTEAFF.